The text below deals with one T cell receptor beta chain. These data originate in a study of shared clonotypes between healthy human individuals. Unsorted samples used about 90 million PBMCs for genomic DNA. The CDR3 has 13 residues. Trimming stripped 5 bases from V and 1 base from J, with 8 bases between. Germline V gene data show CDR1 as LNHDA and CDR2 as SQIVND (reference sequence). Each PCR replicate run on unsorted PBMC took in 250 to 300 ng DNA, about 30,000 T cell genomes. Data came from immunoSEQ multiplex PCR; TCRdb stores just in-frame clones and leaves some out. Of over 400,000 clones in the sample, about 72% are singletons; the top ten hold approximately 12%.

The specimen sequenced was PBMCs. The origin of this receptor is a woman between 35 and 50 years old in good health. Some clones in this sample may be carry-over from other donors' samples. V is TRBV19 and J is TRBJ1-2; D call uncertain. In nucleotides, the CDR3 is TGTGCCAGTAGTCCGGCCAATAACTATGGCTACACCTTC. This sequence encodes CASSPANNYGYTF.